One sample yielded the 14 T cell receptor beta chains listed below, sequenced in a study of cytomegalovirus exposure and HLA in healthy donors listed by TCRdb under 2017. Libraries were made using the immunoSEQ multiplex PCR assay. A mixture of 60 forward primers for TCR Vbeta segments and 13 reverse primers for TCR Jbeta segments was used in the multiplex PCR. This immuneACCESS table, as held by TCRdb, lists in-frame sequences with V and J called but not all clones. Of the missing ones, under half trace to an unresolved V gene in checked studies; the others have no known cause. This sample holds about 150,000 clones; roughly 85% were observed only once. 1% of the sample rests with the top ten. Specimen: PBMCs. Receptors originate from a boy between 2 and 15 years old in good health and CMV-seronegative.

Here the CDR3 DNA reads TGCGCCAGCAGCTTGTGGGGCGGACCTAATGAAAAACTGTTTTTT. This gives the protein CASSLWGGPNEKLFF. J is TRBJ1-4 and V is TRBV5-1; D is perhaps TRBD1 (5 bases). This CDR3 comprises 15 residues. CDR1 is SGHRS, CDR2 YFSETQ, per germline. V gave up 1 base and J gave up 3 bases, with 10 bases separating them.

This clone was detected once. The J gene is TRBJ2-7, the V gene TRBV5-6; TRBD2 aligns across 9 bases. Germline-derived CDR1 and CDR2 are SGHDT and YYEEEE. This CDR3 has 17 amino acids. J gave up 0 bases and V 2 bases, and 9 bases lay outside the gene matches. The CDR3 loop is CASSFGLAGQLSYEQYF. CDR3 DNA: TGTGCCAGCAGCTTCGGGCTAGCGGGACAACTCTCCTACGAGCAGTACTTC.

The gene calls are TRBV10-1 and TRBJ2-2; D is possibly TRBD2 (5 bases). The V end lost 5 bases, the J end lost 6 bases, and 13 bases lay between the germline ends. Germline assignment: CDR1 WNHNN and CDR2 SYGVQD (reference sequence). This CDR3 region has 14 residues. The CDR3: CASSPSEVPGELFF. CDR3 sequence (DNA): TGCGCCAGCAGTCCGTCGGAGGTCCCCGGGGAGCTGTTTTTT.

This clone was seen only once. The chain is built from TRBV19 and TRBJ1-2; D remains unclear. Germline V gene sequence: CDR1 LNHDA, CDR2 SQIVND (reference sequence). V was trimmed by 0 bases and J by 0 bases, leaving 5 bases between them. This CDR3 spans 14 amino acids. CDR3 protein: CASSIDRSNYGYTF. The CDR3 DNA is TGTGCCAGTAGTATAGATCGGTCTAACTATGGCTACACCTTC.

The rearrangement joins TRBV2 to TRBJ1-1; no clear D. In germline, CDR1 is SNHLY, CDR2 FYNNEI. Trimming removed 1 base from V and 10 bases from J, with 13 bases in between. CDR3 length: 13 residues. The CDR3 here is CASSEEARRGAFF. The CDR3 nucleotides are TGTGCCAGCAGTGAAGAGGCCCGACGAGGAGCTTTCTTT.

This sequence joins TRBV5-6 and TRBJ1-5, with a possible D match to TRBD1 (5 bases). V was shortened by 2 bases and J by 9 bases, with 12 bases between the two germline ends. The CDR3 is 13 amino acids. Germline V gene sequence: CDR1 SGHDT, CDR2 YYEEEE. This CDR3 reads CASSFQGDRPQHF. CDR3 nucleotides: TGTGCCAGCAGCTTCCAAGGGGATAGGCCCCAGCATTTT.

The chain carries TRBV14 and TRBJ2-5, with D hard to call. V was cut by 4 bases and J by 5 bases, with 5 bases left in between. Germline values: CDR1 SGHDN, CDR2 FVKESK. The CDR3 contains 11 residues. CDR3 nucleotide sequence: TGTGCCAGCAGCCTTTCTGAGACCCAGTACTTC. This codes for CASSLSETQYF.

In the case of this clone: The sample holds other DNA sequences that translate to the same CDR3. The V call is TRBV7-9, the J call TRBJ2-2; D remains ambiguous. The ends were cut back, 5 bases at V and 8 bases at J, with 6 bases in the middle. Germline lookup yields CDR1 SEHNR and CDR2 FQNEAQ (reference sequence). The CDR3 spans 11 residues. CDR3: CASSPPGELFF. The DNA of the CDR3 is TGTGCCAGCAGCCCCCCGGGGGAGCTGTTTTTT.

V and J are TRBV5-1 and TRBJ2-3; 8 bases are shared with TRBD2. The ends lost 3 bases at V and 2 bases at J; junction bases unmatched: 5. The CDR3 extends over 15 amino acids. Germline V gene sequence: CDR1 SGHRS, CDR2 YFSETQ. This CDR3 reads CASSSLAGFTDTQYF. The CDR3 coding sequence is TGCGCCAGCAGCTCCTTAGCGGGGTTCACAGATACGCAGTATTTT.

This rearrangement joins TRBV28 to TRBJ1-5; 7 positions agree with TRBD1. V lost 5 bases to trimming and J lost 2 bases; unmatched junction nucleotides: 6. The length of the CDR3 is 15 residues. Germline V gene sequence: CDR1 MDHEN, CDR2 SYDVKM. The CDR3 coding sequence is TGTGCCAGCAGTCGCAGGGGGTCCGGCAATCAGCCCCAGCATTTT. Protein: CASSRRGSGNQPQHF. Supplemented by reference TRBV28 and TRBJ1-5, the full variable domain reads DVKVTQSSRYLVKRTGEKVFLECVQDMDHENMFWYRQDPGLGLRLIYFSYDVKMKEKGDIPEGYSVSREKKERFSLILESASTNQTSMYLCASSRRGSGNQPQHFGDGTRLSIL.

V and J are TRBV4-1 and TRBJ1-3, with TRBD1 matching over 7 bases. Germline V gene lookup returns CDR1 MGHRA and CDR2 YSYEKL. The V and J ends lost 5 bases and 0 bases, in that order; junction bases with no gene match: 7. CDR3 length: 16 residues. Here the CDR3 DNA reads TGCGCCAGCAGCTGGACCGGGACAGTCTCTGGAAACACCATATATTTT. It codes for CASSWTGTVSGNTIYF.

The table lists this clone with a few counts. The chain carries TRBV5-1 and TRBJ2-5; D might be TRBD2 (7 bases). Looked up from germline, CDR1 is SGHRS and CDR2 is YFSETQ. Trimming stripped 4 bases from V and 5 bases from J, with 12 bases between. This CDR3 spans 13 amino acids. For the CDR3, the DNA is TGCGCCAGCAGCGCGGGGGCCAGGGAGACCCAGTACTTC. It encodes CASSAGARETQYF.

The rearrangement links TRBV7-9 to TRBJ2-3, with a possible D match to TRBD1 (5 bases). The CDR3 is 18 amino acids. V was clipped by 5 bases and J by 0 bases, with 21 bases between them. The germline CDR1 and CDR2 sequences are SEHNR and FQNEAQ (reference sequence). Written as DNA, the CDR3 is TGTGCCAGCAGCCCACCCTGGGTTTTGGGGCGAAGCACAGATACGCAGTATTTT. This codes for CASSPPWVLGRSTDTQYF.

The CDR3 DNA reads TGTGCCAGTAGTCGCGGGACGGACTCCCGATATCAGCCCCAGCATTTT. It encodes CASSRGTDSRYQPQHF. The chain joins TRBV19 to TRBJ1-5; D perhaps matches TRBD1 (5 bases). CDR3 length equals 16 residues. Per the germline V gene, CDR1 is LNHDA and CDR2 is SQIVND (reference sequence). With 5 bases removed from V and 5 bases from J, the gap between germline ends came to 19 bases.